Listed below are T cell receptor beta chains from one sample, sequenced in a study of beta chain features in type 1 diabetes. Sequenced by immunoSEQ multiplex PCR; TCRdb stores in-frame clones only, minus some. The table includes about 140,000 clones, about 7% detected once. The sequencing sample was made of central memory CD4+ T cells from blood. These receptor sequences come from a woman aged 25 to 39 in good health. The CDR3 runs from the conserved cysteine through the conserved F or W. The order of the fields is D gene, clone size, V gene, J gene, CDR3 DNA, CDR3 protein. A D gene is named only where the DNA matches it firmly. For some rows the clone size is stated as once, few or many, or as a class when expanded; others skip it.

NA	NA	TRBV28	TRBJ2-7	TGTGCCAGCAGTTTATTTCCATCCCAAGGAGGAGAGCAGTACTTC	CASSLFPSQGGEQYF
NA	few	TRBV11-2	TRBJ2-3	TGTGCCAGCAGCTCCCAGGCGGGAATTGGTACAGATACGCAGTATTTT	CASSSQAGIGTDTQYF
NA	NA	TRBV7-2	TRBJ2-5	TGTGCCAGCAGCTTCGGGACTTCCGAGACCCAGTACTTC	CASSFGTSETQYF
NA	few	TRBV7-9	TRBJ2-7	TGTGCCAGCAGCCATTCCGACAGGAACCCCTACGAGCAGTACTTC	CASSHSDRNPYEQYF
TRBD1	NA	TRBV4-1	TRBJ2-2	TGCGCCAGCAGTCTGGACAGGGGGCCTAACACCGGGGAGCTGTTTTTT	CASSLDRGPNTGELFF
NA	NA	TRBV28	TRBJ1-2	TGTGCCAGCAGCCCCGCACAGAACTTTAACTATGGCTACACCTTC	CASSPAQNFNYGYTF
NA	many	TRBV7-9	TRBJ2-7	TGTGCCAGCAGCTCCCGTACCTACGAGCAGTACTTC	CASSSRTYEQYF
TRBD1	NA	TRBV18	TRBJ2-7	TGTGCCAGCTCACCAAACAGGGGGCAAAGGGTCTACGAGCAGTACTTC	CASSPNRGQRVYEQYF
TRBD2	many	TRBV14	TRBJ2-1	TGTGCCAGCAGCCAATATAAAGGGATTGGCGGGGGTGAGCAGTTCTTC	CASSQYKGIGGGEQFF
NA	NA	TRBV4-2	TRBJ2-7	TGTGCCAGCAGCCCCCAGGGACTGGAGTCCTACGAGCAGTACTTC	CASSPQGLESYEQYF
TRBD1	NA	TRBV19	TRBJ2-7	TGTGCCAGTAGAAATACAGGGGGCCACGAGCAGTACTTC	CASRNTGGHEQYF
TRBD1	few	TRBV4-2	TRBJ1-4	TGTGCCAGCAGCCTCACCGGGACAGGGAATGAAAAACTGTTTTTT	CASSLTGTGNEKLFF
NA	NA	TRBV4-3	TRBJ2-2	TGCGCCAGCAGCCAAGATCCCCGGGGCACCGGGGAGCTGTTTTTT	CASSQDPRGTGELFF
TRBD2	few	TRBV4-3	TRBJ2-1	TGCGCCAGCAGCCAAGATGGCCAGGGACTAGCGGGCCACAATGAGCAGTTCTTC	CASSQDGQGLAGHNEQFF
NA	NA	TRBV5-6	TRBJ2-7	TGTGCCAGCAGAGCAGGGGTTTTGGGCGAGCAGTACTTC	CASRAGVLGEQYF
NA	few	TRBV15	TRBJ1-1	TGTGCCACCAGCAGAGATCGAGGCCGGGATGAAGCTTTCTTT	CATSRDRGRDEAFF
TRBD2	many	TRBV7-9	TRBJ2-3	TGTGCCAGCAGTCATAGCGGGAAAGATACGCAGTATTTT	CASSHSGKDTQYF
NA	few	TRBV21-1	TRBJ2-5	TGTGCCAGCAGCAAAGGGTTGAGTGACCGGGGAGAGACCCAGTACTTC	CASSKGLSDRGETQYF
TRBD2	many	TRBV27	TRBJ2-5	TGTGCCAGCAGTTTATTAGTTGCGGGAGGGGAAGAGACCCAGTACTTC	CASSLLVAGGEETQYF
NA	few	TRBV5-6	TRBJ2-5	TGTGCCAGCATGATATGGGCAGGGAGGGAGACCCAGTACTTC	CASMIWAGRETQYF
TRBD2	NA	TRBV2	TRBJ2-5	TGTGCCAGCAAGACTAGCGGGACCCAAGAGACCCAGTACTTC	CASKTSGTQETQYF
NA	few	TRBV6-6	TRBJ1-5	TGTGCCAGCAGTCAGACAGGCCAGCAGCCCCAGCATTTT	CASSQTGQQPQHF
NA	few	TRBV9	TRBJ2-3	TGTGCCAGCAGCGCACATCCGGCGGGCTCCACAGATACGCAGTATTTT	CASSAHPAGSTDTQYF
NA	few	TRBV19	TRBJ2-7	TGTGCCAGTAGTACCCACGGGGACACCTCCTACGAGCAGTACTTC	CASSTHGDTSYEQYF
NA	few	TRBV5-4	TRBJ2-1	TGTGCCAGCAGCCGCTCGACGGGAGACAATGAGCAGTTCTTC	CASSRSTGDNEQFF
TRBD1	few	TRBV4-3	TRBJ1-4	TGCGCCAGCAGCCAGGGCGACAGGGCCGCGGAGAAACTGTTTTTT	CASSQGDRAAEKLFF
NA	few	TRBV9	TRBJ1-2	TGTGCCAGCAGCGCCGGCCCGGGGAATAATGGCTACACCTTC	CASSAGPGNNGYTF
TRBD1	NA	TRBV18	TRBJ1-1	TGTGCCAGCTCACCAGGGACAGGGACGGCTTTCTTT	CASSPGTGTAFF
NA	NA	TRBV11-2	TRBJ2-5	TGTGCCAGCAGCCGCGGAGGCCAAGAGACCCAGTACTTC	CASSRGGQETQYF